The 8 T cell receptor beta chains below all came from one sample that was sequenced in a study of cytomegalovirus exposure and HLA in healthy donors. Assay: immunoSEQ multiplex PCR; the TCRdb copy retains only in-frame clones and omits some. The sample consists of more than 250,000 clones, 86% of them appearing once. The sample taken for sequencing was PBMCs. These receptors were taken from a woman younger than 30 in good health and CMV-seronegative.

CDR3 loop: CASRITTSGNTYTQYF. The CDR3 DNA is TGCGCCAGCAGGATAACGACTAGCGGGAATACATATACGCAGTATTTT. The chain carries TRBV5-1 and TRBJ2-3; the match to TRBD2 covers 11 bases. V dropped 5 bases and J dropped 7; count of bases not matched to a gene: 12. CDR1 SGHRS and CDR2 YFSETQ come from the germline V gene. This CDR3 comprises 16 residues.

The CDR3 here is CASSTHRAKAKNEKLFF. CDR3 in DNA: TGTGCCAGCAGCACGCACAGGGCCAAGGCTAAAAATGAAAAACTGTTTTTT. The chain links TRBV7-9 to TRBJ1-4; possible D gene TRBD1, 6 bases. The CDR3 runs to 17 residues. Deletions cut 5 bases from V and 5 bases from J, with 21 bases between. Germline loops: CDR1 SEHNR, CDR2 FQNEAQ (reference sequence).

The chain links TRBV7-9 to TRBJ1-1; tentative D call: TRBD1 (6 bases). CDR3 length: 13 residues. V lost 5 bases and J lost 4, with 11 bases in between. The germline V gene has CDR1 SEHNR and CDR2 FQNEAQ (reference sequence). In DNA, the CDR3 is TGTGCCAGCAGCCCAGGGGCGAGCACTGAAGCTTTCTTT. It encodes CASSPGASTEAFF.

V usage is TRBV5-1 and J usage is TRBJ2-2, with TRBD2 matching over 12 bases. This CDR3 comprises 17 residues. Germline CDR1 is SGHRS and CDR2 is YFSETQ. The V segment lost 2 bases and the J segment 0 bases; nucleotides outside the gene matches: 2. DNA for the CDR3: TGCGCCAGCAGCTTATGGACTAGCGGGACGAACACCGGGGAGCTGTTTTTT. Its protein is CASSLWTSGTNTGELFF. Complete variable domain (other parts from reference TRBV5-1 and TRBJ2-2): KAGVTQTPRYLIKTRGQQVTLSCSPISGHRSVSWYQQTPGQGLQFLFEYFSETQRNKGNFPGRFSGRQFSNSRSEMNVSTLELGDSALYLCASSLWTSGTNTGELFFGEGSRLTVL.

The V gene is TRBV2, the J gene TRBJ2-5; 8 nucleotides align to TRBD2. Germline loops: CDR1 SNHLY, CDR2 FYNNEI. The CDR3 totals 13 residues. V shed 6 bases and J 4 bases; nucleotides not matched to a gene: 4. CDR3 protein: CASRPGLVETQYF. CDR3 in DNA: TGTGCCAGCAGGCCGGGACTAGTAGAGACCCAGTACTTC.

This sequence joins TRBV5-6 and TRBJ2-3, with D perhaps matching TRBD1 (6 bases). Germline V gene data show CDR1 as SGHDT and CDR2 as YYEEEE. Trimming shortened V by 4 bases and J by 2 bases, and 14 bases separated the two germline ends. The CDR3 is 15 residues long. The CDR3 DNA is TGTGCCAGCAGCACTGGGGCAGGGGCCACAGATACGCAGTATTTT. Protein: CASSTGAGATDTQYF. Variable domain in full (rest from reference TRBV5-6 and TRBJ2-3): DAGVTQSPTHLIKTRGQQVTLRCSPKSGHDTVSWYQQALGQGPQFIFQYYEEEERQRGNFPDRFSGHQFPNYSSELNVNALLLGDSALYLCASSTGAGATDTQYFGPGTRLTVL.

V and J are TRBV4-1 and TRBJ2-1; tentatively, D is TRBD2 (5 bases). The CDR3 totals 15 residues. Trimming removed 4 bases from V and 2 bases from J, with 12 bases in between. Germline V gives CDR1 MGHRA, CDR2 YSYEKL. CDR3 nucleotide sequence: TGCGCCAGCAGCCCAGCGCTAGCACCCTACAATGAGCAGTTCTTC. Translating gives CASSPALAPYNEQFF.

The rearrangement joins TRBV27 to TRBJ2-1, with a possible D match to TRBD2 (5 bases). The V end was cut by 4 bases, the J end by 4 bases, with 17 bases between. Germline V CDR1 and CDR2: MNHEY, SMNVEV (reference sequence). This CDR3 comprises 16 residues. The CDR3 here is CASSSPPAEAYNEQFF. The CDR3 nucleotides are TGTGCCAGCAGTTCCCCCCCGGCGGAGGCGTACAATGAGCAGTTCTTC.